The 27 T cell receptor beta chains below all came from one sample that was sequenced in a study of T cell repertoires in cytomegalovirus infection. Which antigens these TCRs recognize remains unknown. TCRdb analysed the reads with MiXCR anew, one entry per CDR3 protein. Of about 310,000 distinct CDR3 sequences listed, 20% to 25% are singletons. Source: cultured PBMCs, taken from culture after CMV antigen stimulation. These receptors were collected from a human donor in good health (CMV status not recorded). Some clones in this sample may be carry-over from other donors' samples.

The rearrangement joins TRBV7-9 to TRBJ1-2, with D tentatively TRBD1 (5 bases). This CDR3 has 15 amino acids. CDR1 is SEHNR, CDR2 FQNEAQ, per germline (reference sequence). The V and J ends lost 4 bases and 3 bases respectively, with 15 bases between them. The CDR3 reads CASSSVLDTYYGYTF. The CDR3 nucleotides are TGTGCCAGCAGCTCCGTTTTGGACACCTACTATGGCTACACCTTC. The full variable domain, rest sourced from reference TRBV7-9 and TRBJ1-2, is DTGVSQNPRHKITKRGQNVTFRCDPISEHNRLYWYRQTLGQGPEFLTYFQNEAQLEKSRLLSDRFSAERPKGSFSTLEIQRTEQGDSAMYLCASSSVLDTYYGYTFGSGTRLTVV.

This clonotype has a count of ten or more. This chain uses TRBV4-2 with TRBJ1-1; unclear D gene. Trimming pared 4 bases from V and 2 bases from J, leaving 14 bases between. Per the germline V gene, CDR1 is LGHNA and CDR2 is YNFKEQ. This CDR3 region has 15 residues. Here the CDR3 DNA reads TGTGCCAGCAGCCTGTTAGACATCTCTAACACTGAAGCTTTCTTT. Protein sequence: CASSLLDISNTEAFF.

In its sample, this clonotype was seen a few times. Sequence at one end of the junction differs from germline and may be a read error. The CDR3 reads CASSLMGTGENYGYTF. CDR3 nucleotide sequence: TGTGCCAGCAGCTTGATGGGGACGGGGGAGAACTATGGCTACACCTTC. The chain uses TRBV5-3 and TRBJ1-2; TRBD1 might be the D (5 bases). TRBV5-3 is placed among ORFs of uncertain function. The CDR3 runs to 16 residues.

This chain links TRBV19 with TRBJ2-3; 8 bases map to TRBD1. Germline loops: CDR1 LNHDA, CDR2 SQIVND (reference sequence). Trimming removed 6 bases from V and 2 bases from J; junction bases left unmatched: 7. CDR3 length equals 15 residues. CDR3 in DNA: TGTGCCAGTAGCCGGGGACAGGTAAACACAGATACGCAGTATTTT. This encodes CASSRGQVNTDTQYF.

This clonotype was counted a few times. The gene calls are TRBV20-1 and TRBJ2-2, with 13 bases identical to TRBD2. Germline-derived CDR1 and CDR2 are DFQATT and SNEGSKA (reference sequence). The J segment lost 6 bases and the V segment lost 4 bases, leaving 11 bases of the junction unmatched. The CDR3 totals 17 residues. The CDR3 here is CSATGLAGVYQPGELFF. CDR3 DNA: TGCAGTGCTACCGGACTAGCGGGAGTTTATCAGCCCGGGGAGCTGTTTTTT.

This clonotype was seen ten or more times. The chain joins TRBV7-2 to TRBJ1-2, with D tentatively TRBD1 (5 bases). This CDR3 contains 12 residues. Trimming stripped 6 bases from V and 8 bases from J, with 13 bases between. Germline assignment: CDR1 SGHTA and CDR2 FQGNSA. CDR3 sequence: CASRPGTRGYTF. CDR3 sequence (DNA): TGTGCCAGCAGACCAGGGACTAGGGGCTACACCTTC.

The J gene is TRBJ2-4, the V gene TRBV28; D gene ambiguous. The CDR3 loop spans 14 amino acids. V lost 4 bases and J lost 2, with 9 bases in between. CDR1 and CDR2 (germline): MDHEN, SYDVKM. CDR3 nucleotide sequence: TGTGCCAGCAGTTCTCTTGGGTCCAAAAACATTCAGTACTTC. Translating it yields CASSSLGSKNIQYF. The complete variable domain, with remaining parts taken from reference TRBV28 and TRBJ2-4, reads DVKVTQSSRYLVKRTGEKVFLECVQDMDHENMFWYRQDPGLGLRLIYFSYDVKMKEKGDIPEGYSVSREKKERFSLILESASTNQTSMYLCASSSLGSKNIQYFGAGTRLSVL.

V is TRBV19 and J is TRBJ1-2; 11 bases agree with TRBD1. The V gene's germline CDR1 is LNHDA and CDR2 SQIVND (reference sequence). The V gene end was trimmed by 5 bases and the J gene end by 5 bases; junction bases not matched to a gene: 10. The length of the CDR3 is 16 residues. The CDR3 sequence: CASSPLGQGASYGYTF. Written as DNA, the CDR3 is TGTGCCAGTAGTCCCCTAGGACAGGGGGCATCATATGGCTACACCTTC.

This clonotype was seen many times. This chain joins TRBV28 and TRBJ2-1; D remains unclear. Between the trimmed V and J ends, which lost 6 bases and 7 bases, there was a span of 13 bases. This CDR3 is built from 13 residues. The germline gives CDR1 MDHEN, CDR2 SYDVKM. The CDR3, as DNA: TGTGCCAGCAGGCACCTTTCTAGGAATGAGCAGTTCTTC. It translates to CASRHLSRNEQFF.

V usage is TRBV11-2 and J usage is TRBJ2-5; D is uncertain. Trimming took 0 bases from V and 3 from J, leaving 5 bases between them. Looked up from germline, CDR1 is SGHAT and CDR2 is FQNNGV. The length of the CDR3 is 13 residues. This CDR3 reads CASSLDLEETQYF. CDR3 nucleotides: TGTGCCAGCAGCTTAGATTTGGAAGAGACCCAGTACTTC.

CDR3 bases: TGTGCCATCAGGTTCGGGACTTTAGACTACGAGCAGTACTTC. Amino acid sequence: CAIRFGTLDYEQYF. The V call is TRBV10-3, the J call TRBJ2-7; D might be TRBD2 (6 bases). The V and J ends lost 6 bases and 3 bases respectively, with 15 bases between them. CDR3 size: 14 residues. Germline assignment: CDR1 ENHRY and CDR2 SYGVKD.

This clonotype has a handful of counts. The V gene is TRBV7-2, the J gene TRBJ2-1; D ambiguous. The CDR3 is 14 amino acids. CDR1 is SGHTA, CDR2 FQGNSA, per germline. Trimming removed 5 bases at V and 4 bases at J, with 12 bases between. CDR3 region: CASSRGQVYNEQFF. CDR3 nucleotides: TGTGCCAGCAGCAGAGGCCAGGTTTACAATGAGCAGTTCTTC.

The gene calls are TRBV19 and TRBJ2-7, with D unresolved. This CDR3 contains 15 residues. Deletions cut 5 bases from V and 7 bases from J, with 21 bases between. Germline V gives CDR1 LNHDA, CDR2 SQIVND (reference sequence). The chain's CDR3 is CASSPSGAHFGEQYV. CDR3 nucleotides: TGTGCCAGTAGTCCCTCCGGCGCCCATTTTGGGGAGCAGTACGTC.

The chain recombines TRBV28 with TRBJ1-5; TRBD1 matches at 12 bases. V was clipped by 3 bases and J by 6 bases; unmatched bases: 9. Germline V gene sequence: CDR1 MDHEN, CDR2 SYDVKM. The CDR3 runs 17 residues. The CDR3 spells CASSLGGTGGRSQPQHF. The CDR3 DNA reads as TGTGCCAGCAGTTTGGGGGGGACAGGGGGCAGGAGTCAGCCCCAGCATTTT.

J is TRBJ2-5 and V is TRBV7-2, with D possibly being TRBD1 (5 bases). Trimming shortened V by 3 bases and J by 4 bases, and 12 bases separated the two germline ends. In germline, CDR1 is SGHTA, CDR2 FQGNSA. The CDR3 extends over 14 amino acids. This chain's CDR3 is CASSFRVGSETQYF. CDR3 nucleotides: TGTGCCAGCAGCTTCAGGGTGGGCTCAGAGACCCAGTACTTC.

The gene calls are TRBV6-8 and TRBJ2-2, with D unresolved. Per germline, CDR1 MNHGY and CDR2 SAAAGT. CDR3 length: 15 amino acids. The V gene lost 8 bases and the J gene lost 4 bases, with 17 bases spanning the gap. CDR3 nucleotides: TGTGCCAGCTGGCCATGGGCCCCGAGCACCGGGGAGCTGTTTTTT. Translated: CASWPWAPSTGELFF.

This clonotype was counted ten times or more. CDR3: CASSLSQHPGELFF. In nucleotides, the CDR3 is TGTGCCAGCAGCTTATCCCAGCATCCCGGGGAGCTGTTTTTT. The chain links TRBV7-8 to TRBJ2-2, with unresolved D. From germline, CDR1 is SGHVS and CDR2 FQNEAQ. V was shortened by 2 bases and J by 6 bases, with 10 bases between the two germline ends. The CDR3 covers 14 residues.

The chain has TRBV20-1 and TRBJ1-6, with 7 positions matching TRBD1. The CDR3 consists of 16 residues. Trimming at V came to 0 bases and at J to 9 bases, leaving 11 bases not matched to a gene. Germline CDR1 DFQATT, CDR2 SNEGSKA (reference sequence). CDR3 protein: CSARDRRQGGRSPLHF. In DNA form, the CDR3 reads TGCAGTGCTAGAGATCGCCGCCAGGGGGGTCGTTCACCCCTCCACTTT.

The table lists this clonotype with a few counts. This chain links TRBV7-2 with TRBJ1-6, with D tentatively TRBD1 (5 bases). The V end lost 1 base, the J end lost 5 bases, and 15 bases lay between the germline ends. CDR1 is SGHTA and CDR2 is FQGNSA in the germline V gene. This CDR3 has 17 residues. This CDR3 is CASSLGGGGVDNSPLHF. The CDR3 DNA sequence: TGTGCCAGCAGCTTAGGTGGGGGGGGGGTGGATAATTCACCCCTCCACTTT.

This chain connects TRBV4-3 to TRBJ1-6; no clear D. Trimming cost V 1 base and J 9 bases, with 19 bases left between them. The V gene's germline CDR1 is LGHNA and CDR2 YSLEER. This CDR3 region has 17 residues. The CDR3 sequence: CASSQGEASSRVSPLHF. CDR3 coding DNA: TGCGCCAGCAGCCAAGGAGAGGCGTCGTCGAGGGTTTCACCCCTCCACTTT.

Only a few counts were recorded for this clonotype. This chain connects TRBV7-8 to TRBJ1-2; 9 bases fit TRBD1. Per germline, CDR1 SGHVS and CDR2 FQNEAQ. The CDR3 length is 14 residues. V lost 5 bases, J lost 8 bases, and 9 bases stayed unmatched. CDR3 in amino acids: CASSARDREGGYTF. The CDR3 coding sequence is TGTGCCAGCAGCGCCCGGGACAGGGAAGGAGGCTACACCTTC.

This chain connects TRBV20-1 to TRBJ1-5; the D gene is possibly TRBD1 (5 bases). The CDR3 is made up of 14 amino acids. From germline, CDR1 is DFQATT and CDR2 SNEGSKA (reference sequence). Trimming took off 1 base at V and 3 bases at J, with 10 bases between the two ends. The CDR3 protein is CSARGFRDNQPQHF. DNA for the CDR3: TGCAGTGCTAGAGGGTTCAGGGACAATCAGCCCCAGCATTTT.

This clonotype was seen only a few times. The rearrangement links TRBV2 to TRBJ2-5, with D maybe TRBD2 (5 bases). The CDR3 spans 11 residues. Trimming left V 4 bases short and J 10 bases short, with 10 bases between. The germline V gene encodes CDR1 SNHLY and CDR2 FYNNEI. This chain's CDR3 is CASSGQRDQYF. In nucleotides, the CDR3 is TGTGCCAGCAGTGGCCAACGGGACCAGTACTTC.

This clonotype appeared a few times. V usage is TRBV7-8 and J usage is TRBJ1-3; 7 positions agree with TRBD1. J was trimmed by 2 bases and V by 6 bases; bases with no gene match: 7. CDR3 length: 15 residues. CDR1 is SGHVS and CDR2 is FQNEAQ in the germline V gene. The CDR3 nucleotides are TGTGCCAGCAGGGCAGACAGGGTTCCTGGAAACACCATATATTTT. Translated: CASRADRVPGNTIYF.

The rearrangement joins TRBV19 to TRBJ2-7; 10 nucleotides match TRBD2. The CDR3 runs 15 residues. J was trimmed by 7 bases and V by 3 bases; bases with no gene match: 9. The germline V gene has CDR1 LNHDA and CDR2 SQIVND (reference sequence). The CDR3 sequence: CASSMSLAGVGEQYF. DNA of the CDR3: TGTGCCAGTAGTATGAGTCTAGCGGGAGTAGGTGAGCAGTACTTC. Full variable domain (remainder filled in from reference TRBV19 and TRBJ2-7): DGGITQSPKYLFRKEGQNVTLSCEQNLNHDAMYWYRQDPGQGLRLIYYSQIVNDFQKGDIAEGYSVSREKKESFPLTVTSAQKNPTAFYLCASSMSLAGVGEQYFGPGTRLTVT.

V and J are TRBV3-1 and TRBJ2-1; D ambiguous. The CDR3 has 15 amino acids. Trimming took off 1 base at V and 4 bases at J, with 11 bases between the two ends. Germline V gene sequence: CDR1 LGHDT, CDR2 YNNKEL (reference sequence). Here the CDR3 reads CASSQAPDLYNEQFF. DNA for the CDR3: TGTGCCAGCAGCCAAGCCCCCGACTTATACAATGAGCAGTTCTTC.

The rearrangement uses TRBV29-1 and TRBJ2-5, with D possibly being TRBD2 (5 bases). The germline gives CDR1 SQVTM, CDR2 ANQGSEA. The CDR3 loop spans 12 amino acids. Trimming left V 4 bases short and J 5 bases short, with 11 bases between. In DNA form, the CDR3 reads TGCAGCGTTGCCGGTCCGGGGGAGACCCAGTACTTC. Its translation: CSVAGPGETQYF.